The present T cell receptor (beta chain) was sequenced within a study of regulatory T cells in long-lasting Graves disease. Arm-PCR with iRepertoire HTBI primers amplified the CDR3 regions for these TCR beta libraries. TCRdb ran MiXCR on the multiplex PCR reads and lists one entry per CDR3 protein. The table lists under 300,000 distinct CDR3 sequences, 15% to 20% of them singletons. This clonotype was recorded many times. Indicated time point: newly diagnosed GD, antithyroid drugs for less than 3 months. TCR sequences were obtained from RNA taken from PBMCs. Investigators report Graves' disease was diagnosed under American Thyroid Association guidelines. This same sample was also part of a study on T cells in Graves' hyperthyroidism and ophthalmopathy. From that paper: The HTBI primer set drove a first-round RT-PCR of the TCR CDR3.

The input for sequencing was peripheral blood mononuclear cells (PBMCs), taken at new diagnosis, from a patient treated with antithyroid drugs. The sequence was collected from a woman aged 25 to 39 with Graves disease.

CDR3 residues: CASSLSGGADGYTF. CDR3 in DNA: TGTGCCAGCAGCTTATCAGGGGGCGCCGACGGCTACACCTTC. The chain has TRBV7-9 and TRBJ1-2, with 8 bases aligning to TRBD1. This CDR3 is built from 14 residues. The germline gives CDR1 SEHNR, CDR2 FQNEAQ (reference sequence). Losses at the gene ends were 2 bases for V and 8 bases for J; bases not matched to a gene: 7.